These T cell receptor beta chains were read from a single sample in a study of T-cell reconstitution after alpha-beta-depleted transplantation in children. TCRdb fed the PCR reads into MiXCR, producing one record per CDR3 protein. There are some 200,000 distinct CDR3 sequences in the sample; roughly 9.1% occur only once, and 35% to 45% lies in the top ten. This material consisted of PBMCs, mostly from graft donor cells, taken 360 days after TCRalphabeta/CD19-depleted stem cell transplant. The source is a male patient between 2 and 15 years old who had a stem cell transplant for acute myeloid leukemia, so the T cells may come from the graft donor. Both conserved end residues are part of each CDR3. A D gene is named only where the DNA matches it firmly. Clone size is shown for a subset of rows, as once, few, many or a class of expanded clone.

v_gene	abundance	j_gene	d_gene	CDR3nt	CDR3aa
TRBV14	few	TRBJ2-2	.	TGTGCCATGCCAATAGGGGACACCTTACCGGGGGAGCTGTTTTTT	CAMPIGDTLPGELFF
TRBV19	few	TRBJ2-1	TRBD1	TGTGCCAGTAAGACCGGGACAGGGGCATATGAGCAGTTCTTC	CASKTGTGAYEQFF
TRBV6-2/TRBV6-3	.	TRBJ2-4	.	TGTGCCAGCAGTAAACACGGGACGGCGGCCGCCAAAAACATTCAGTACTTC	CASSKHGTAAAKNIQYF
TRBV3-1	.	TRBJ1-2	.	TGTGCCAGCAGCCAAGATTCCCTCCGGGGGAATGGCTACACCTTC	CASSQDSLRGNGYTF
TRBV24-1	many	TRBJ2-3	TRBD1	TGTGCCACCAGTGATTTCCGGACAGGGAACGCAGATACGCAGTATTTT	CATSDFRTGNADTQYF
TRBV6-1	.	TRBJ2-2	TRBD2	TGTGCCAGCAGGGCAGGGTCGGCTAGCGGGAGAGGGGAGCTGTTTTTT	CASRAGSASGRGELFF
TRBV20-1	.	TRBJ2-1	.	TGCAGTGCTAGAGGCCCCGGCCATGAGCAGTTCTTC	CSARGPGHEQFF
TRBV20-1	few	TRBJ2-1	.	TGCAGTGCTACCCCCCTGGGGGCGATGCGGGTGGATGAGCAGTTCTTC	CSATPLGAMRVDEQFF
TRBV2	.	TRBJ2-5	.	TGTGCCAGCAGTGCCGCGCGGAGAGAGACCCAGTACTTC	CASSAARRETQYF
TRBV10-3	.	TRBJ2-1	TRBD1	TGTGCCATCAGACGGACAGGGCAAGGTGGGGAGCAGTTCTTC	CAIRRTGQGGEQFF
TRBV19	.	TRBJ2-4	.	TGTGCCAGTAGTATCCCTAGGACAGACCAAAACATTCAGTACTTC	CASSIPRTDQNIQYF
TRBV9	few	TRBJ2-3	.	TGTGCCAGCAGCGTAGGCTGGGTGAGGGCAGATACGCAGTATTTT	CASSVGWVRADTQYF
TRBV5-1	.	TRBJ1-2	.	TGCGCCAGCAGCTTGGGTTCAGGGCTTGATGGCTACACCTTC	CASSLGSGLDGYTF
TRBV5-1	few	TRBJ1-1	.	TGCGCCAGCAGCTTGGCCAACAGCTGGAACACTGAAGCTTTCTTT	CASSLANSWNTEAFF
TRBV10-3	many	TRBJ2-7	.	TGTGCCATCAGAGGGGAGTACGAGCAGTACTTC	CAIRGEYEQYF
TRBV12-3/TRBV12-4	few	TRBJ1-1	.	TGTGCCAGCACCCCCCGGACAACGAACACTGAAGCTTTCTTT	CASTPRTTNTEAFF
TRBV5-1	.	TRBJ2-5	.	TGCGCCAGCAGCTTAAGACAGGCTGAATCGGAGACCCAGTACTTC	CASSLRQAESETQYF
TRBV7-9	many	TRBJ2-1	TRBD1	TGTGCCAGCAGCTTAGGCCGGGACAGGCGTTACAATGAGCAGTTCTTC	CASSLGRDRRYNEQFF
TRBV6-5	.	TRBJ2-5	TRBD2	TGTGCCAGCAGTTACGGACTAGCAGACTGGGCCCAGTACTTC	CASSYGLADWAQYF
TRBV29-1	few	TRBJ2-1	TRBD2	TGCAGCGTTGAAGATTCGTGGAGCGGGAGAGTTTTCAATGAGCAGTTCTTC	CSVEDSWSGRVFNEQFF
TRBV3-1	many	TRBJ2-2	.	TGTGCCAGCAGCCAATCGGGAAACACCGGGGAGCTGTTTTTT	CASSQSGNTGELFF
TRBV12-3/TRBV12-4	.	TRBJ2-5	.	TGTGCCAGCAGTTTCAGGGGTCCAGAGACCCAGTACTTC	CASSFRGPETQYF
TRBV4-2	few	TRBJ2-7	TRBD2	TGTGCCAGCAGCCAAGAACTAGCGGGATCCTACGAGCAGTACTTC	CASSQELAGSYEQYF
TRBV20-1	.	TRBJ2-5	.	TGCAGTGCTAGAGTGACAGTCGAGACCCAGTACTTC	CSARVTVETQYF
TRBV7-8	few	TRBJ2-2	.	TGTGCCAGCAGCTTAGAGGTGGATACGCGGGCCGGGGAGCTGTTTTTT	CASSLEVDTRAGELFF
TRBV29-1	.	TRBJ2-1	TRBD2	TGCAGCGTCCCCTGGCGGGGGGACAATGAGCAGTTCTTC	CSVPWRGDNEQFF
TRBV5-5	few	TRBJ2-2	.	TGTGCCTCAGGCCCCCCTCAGGACACCGGGGAGCTGTTTTTT	CASGPPQDTGELFF